This T cell receptor beta chain was captured by sequencing in a study of T cells after posttransplantation cyclophosphamide. This clone was recorded at least ten times. Its target is unknown. Only in-frame clones appear in the TCRdb table, and some are missing; sequencing was by immunoSEQ multiplex PCR. The repertoire consists of 40,000 to 45,000 clones, none detected only once. Findings of the study overall: TRB overlap between skin or GI tissue T cells and blood was limited.

The sequence was collected from a man aged 40-49 years in good health, CMV-negative, and a related stem cell transplant donor. The sample taken for sequencing was PBMCs.

As DNA, the CDR3 is TGTGCCAGCAGGTCGACGGGGAACACTGAAGCTTTCTTT. This sequence encodes CASRSTGNTEAFF. The rearrangement joins TRBV2 to TRBJ1-1; D gene ambiguous. In germline, CDR1 is SNHLY, CDR2 FYNNEI. V lost 6 bases to trimming and J lost 1 base, with 9 bases between them. The CDR3 has 13 amino acids. The whole variable domain, remainder taken from reference TRBV2 and TRBJ1-1, is EPEVTQTPSHQVTQMGQEVILRCVPISNHLYFYWYRQILGQKVEFLVSFYNNEISEKSEIFDDQFSVERPDGSNFTLKIRSTKLEDSAMYFCASRSTGNTEAFFGQGTRLTVV.